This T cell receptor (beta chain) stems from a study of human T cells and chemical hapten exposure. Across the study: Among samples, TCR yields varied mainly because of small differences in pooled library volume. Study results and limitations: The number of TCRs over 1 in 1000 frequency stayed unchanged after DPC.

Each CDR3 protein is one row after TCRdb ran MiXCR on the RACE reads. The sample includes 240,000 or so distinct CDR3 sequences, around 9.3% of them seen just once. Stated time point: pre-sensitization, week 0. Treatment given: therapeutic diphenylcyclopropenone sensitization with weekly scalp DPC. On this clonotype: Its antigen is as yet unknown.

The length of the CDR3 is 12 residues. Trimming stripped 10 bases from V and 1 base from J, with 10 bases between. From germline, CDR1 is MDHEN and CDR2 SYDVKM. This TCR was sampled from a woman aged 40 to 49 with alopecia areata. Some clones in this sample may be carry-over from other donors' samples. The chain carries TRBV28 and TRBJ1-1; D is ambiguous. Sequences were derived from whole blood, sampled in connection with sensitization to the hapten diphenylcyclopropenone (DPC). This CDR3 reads CATPTENTEAFF. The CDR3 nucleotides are TGTGCCACCCCGACCGAGAACACTGAAGCTTTCTTT.